Each of the 28 T cell receptor beta chains below was sequenced from the same sample in a study of cytomegalovirus exposure and HLA in healthy donors. It was with 60 Vbeta and 13 Jbeta primers that the PCR ran. The protocol was immunoSEQ multiplex PCR, while the TCRdb copy is restricted to in-frame clones and leaves out a portion. The sample includes about 130,000 clones, just under 75% of them seen just once. The sample comprised PBMCs. These TCRs come from a man aged 35 to 55 in good health and CMV-seropositive.

This clone appeared a few times. The V gene is TRBV5-4, the J gene TRBJ2-3, with a tentative D call TRBD2 (5 bases). This CDR3 contains 15 residues. The V and J ends lost 0 bases and 0 bases respectively, with 8 bases between them. Germline values: CDR1 SGHNT, CDR2 YYREEE (reference sequence). The CDR3 is CASSLASGSTDTQYF. The CDR3 DNA reads as TGTGCCAGCAGCTTGGCATCGGGGAGCACAGATACGCAGTATTTT.

The chain joins TRBV6-6 to TRBJ1-6, with a possible D match to TRBD1 (6 bases). Germline-derived CDR1 and CDR2 are MNHNY and SVGAGI (reference sequence). The CDR3 extends over 15 amino acids. V lost 7 bases to trimming and J lost 3 bases, with 13 bases between them. The CDR3 sequence: CASKGQTHYNSPLHF. The CDR3 nucleotides read TGTGCCAGCAAAGGACAGACTCACTATAATTCACCCCTCCACTTT.

There are a few counts of this clone. The genes are TRBV7-8 and TRBJ2-1; TRBD1 is a possible D gene (6 bases). Trimming stripped 3 bases from V and 5 bases from J, with 11 bases between. This CDR3 spans 14 amino acids. CDR1 is SGHVS and CDR2 is FQNEAQ in the germline V gene. The CDR3 protein is CASSFRTGNNEQFF. The CDR3 region has the DNA TGTGCCAGCAGCTTCCGCACAGGGAACAATGAGCAGTTCTTC.

V usage is TRBV15 and J usage is TRBJ2-7; D unclear. The length of the CDR3 is 14 residues. From germline, CDR1 is LNHNV and CDR2 YYDKDF (reference sequence). Trimming took off 3 bases at V and 6 bases at J, with 15 bases between the two ends. The chain's CDR3 is CATSSPGQRSEQYF. CDR3 nucleotides: TGTGCCACCAGCAGCCCTGGGCAACGAAGCGAGCAGTACTTC.

This chain connects TRBV4-2 to TRBJ2-2; D not resolved. The CDR3 is 13 residues long. Trimming shortened V by 1 base and J by 4 bases, and 4 bases separated the two germline ends. Germline CDR1 is LGHNA and CDR2 is YNFKEQ. CDR3 DNA: TGTGCCAGCAGCCAAGTGCGCACCGGGGAGCTGTTTTTT. It is translated as CASSQVRTGELFF.

This clone occurred once. This rearrangement joins TRBV19 to TRBJ1-5; TRBD1 agrees at 10 bases. Unmatched junction bases numbered 5, after V lost 5 bases and J lost 1 base. The germline CDR1 and CDR2 sequences are LNHDA and SQIVND (reference sequence). The CDR3 extends over 16 amino acids. CDR3 in amino acids: CASSLGQGGSNQPQHF. For the CDR3, the DNA is TGTGCCAGTAGTTTAGGACAGGGGGGCAGCAATCAGCCCCAGCATTTT.

The chain is built from TRBV9 and TRBJ2-3; 9 bases fit TRBD2. Germline values: CDR1 SGDLS, CDR2 YYNGEE. The CDR3 is 17 amino acids. With V trimmed by 3 bases and J by 2 bases, 10 bases remained unmatched. The CDR3 DNA is TGTGCCAGCAGCGCGTCCTTTAGCGGGAGTCCCACAGATACGCAGTATTTT. Amino acid sequence: CASSASFSGSPTDTQYF.

The chain recombines TRBV5-1 with TRBJ2-1, with 10 bases lining up with TRBD2. Germline V lookup: CDR1 SGHRS, CDR2 YFSETQ. The V gene end was trimmed by 0 bases and the J gene end by 10 bases; junction bases not matched to a gene: 10. The CDR3 contains 16 residues. CDR3 bases: TGCGCCAGCAGCTTGGTGACTAGCGGGTCAAGGGGGGAGCAGTTCTTC. Its translation: CASSLVTSGSRGEQFF.

This sequence joins TRBV11-2 and TRBJ1-3; D is unresolved. The CDR3 is 16 amino acids. V was clipped by 5 bases and J by 2 bases, with 16 bases between them. Germline assignment: CDR1 SGHAT and CDR2 FQNNGV. The CDR3 sequence: CASSPHPSVPGNTIYF. As DNA, the CDR3 is TGTGCCAGCAGCCCTCATCCCTCAGTGCCTGGAAACACCATATATTTT.

This chain connects TRBV27 to TRBJ2-7; 7 bases map to TRBD1. Trimming removed 7 bases from V and 0 bases from J; junction bases left unmatched: 9. CDR1 is MNHEY, CDR2 SMNVEV, per germline (reference sequence). CDR3 length: 15 amino acids. CDR3 sequence (DNA): TGTGCCAGCAAAGCAACAGGGGCGAGCTCCTACGAGCAGTACTTC. It is translated as CASKATGASSYEQYF.

The chain employs TRBV6-4 and TRBJ1-2, with no clear D. The CDR3 has 14 residues. Trimming cost V 5 bases and J 4 bases, with 14 bases left between them. Germline V gene sequence: CDR1 MRHNA, CDR2 SNTAGT. CDR3 nucleotides: TGTGCCAGCAGTCCAACTACCAAGAGCTATGGCTACACCTTC. This sequence encodes CASSPTTKSYGYTF.

Of note for this clone: The sample contains more than one DNA sequence encoding this CDR3. The rearrangement links TRBV5-6 to TRBJ1-6; D remains unclear. V lost 2 bases and J 7 bases, leaving 10 bases between the germline ends. Germline CDR1 is SGHDT and CDR2 is YYEEEE. The CDR3 is made up of 14 amino acids. The CDR3 DNA reads TGTGCCAGCAGCTTAGTACAGTCGAATTCACCCCTCCACTTT. It encodes CASSLVQSNSPLHF.

The J gene is TRBJ2-7, the V gene TRBV28; 9 bases are a match to TRBD2. The CDR3 extends over 18 amino acids. The junction had 16 bases not matched to a gene; V was cut back by 6 bases and J by 1 base. CDR1 and CDR2 from the germline V gene are MDHEN and SYDVKM. CDR3 sequence: CASSHPRGGLNPSYEQYF. CDR3 nucleotides: TGTGCCAGCAGCCACCCGCGGGGGGGCCTCAACCCTTCCTACGAGCAGTACTTC.

This clone came up a few times. The chain joins TRBV29-1 to TRBJ1-2, with TRBD1 as a possible D gene (6 bases). The CDR3 has 14 amino acids. The V end was cut by 0 bases, the J end by 4 bases, with 12 bases between. Germline V gene lookup returns CDR1 SQVTM and CDR2 ANQGSEA. This CDR3 reads CSVEDRSRGYGYTF. The CDR3 DNA reads as TGCAGCGTTGAAGATCGGTCCAGGGGCTATGGCTACACCTTC.

V is TRBV28 and J is TRBJ2-5; D perhaps matches TRBD1 (6 bases). The J call may be in error: the DNA end matches TRBJ2-7 better. This CDR3 has 14 residues. The germline CDR1 and CDR2 sequences are MDHEN and SYDVKM. The CDR3 DNA is TGTGCCAGCAGGACAGGAACCTTCAACTACGAGCAGTACTTC. Translation: CASRTGTFNYEQYF.

J is TRBJ2-1 and V is TRBV27; 8 bases map to TRBD1. There are 15 residues in the CDR3. Losses at the gene ends were 3 bases for V and 5 bases for J; bases not matched to a gene: 6. CDR1 is MNHEY, CDR2 SMNVEV, per germline (reference sequence). The CDR3, as DNA: TGTGCCAGCAGTTTTGGCAGGGGGCGAGACAATGAGCAGTTCTTC. Translation: CASSFGRGRDNEQFF.

V usage is TRBV5-1 and J usage is TRBJ2-7, with D perhaps matching TRBD2 (5 bases). The CDR3 runs 13 residues. Germline CDR1 reads SGHRS; CDR2 reads YFSETQ. Trimming took 4 bases from V and 2 from J, leaving 10 bases between them. CDR3 DNA: TGCGCCAGCAGCACTGACTATACCTACGAGCAGTACTTC. Amino acid sequence: CASSTDYTYEQYF.

The CDR3, as DNA: TGTGCCAGCTCACCACGGACAGACTTTTACAATGAGCAGTTCTTC. Amino acids: CASSPRTDFYNEQFF. The gene calls are TRBV18 and TRBJ2-1, with D possibly matching TRBD1 (6 bases). The V end was cut by 1 base, the J end by 4 bases, with 11 bases between. In germline, CDR1 is KGHSH, CDR2 LQKENI. This CDR3 is built from 15 residues.

A few counts support this clone. The chain links TRBV6-1 to TRBJ2-7, with TRBD1 as a possible D gene (5 bases). V was shortened by 5 bases and J by 4 bases, with 9 bases between the two germline ends. This CDR3 comprises 12 residues. Germline CDR1 is MNHNS and CDR2 is SASEGT. The CDR3 region has the DNA TGTGCCAGCAGTCGACAGAGATACGAGCAGTACTTC. This sequence encodes CASSRQRYEQYF.

V and J are TRBV6-5 and TRBJ2-7, with D uncertain. V was shortened by 6 bases and J by 3 bases, with 6 bases between the two germline ends. The length of the CDR3 is 11 residues. Looked up from germline, CDR1 is MNHEY and CDR2 is SVGAGI. The CDR3 sequence is CASSLNYEQYF. CDR3 nucleotide sequence: TGTGCCAGCAGCCTTAACTACGAGCAGTACTTC.

This sequence joins TRBV2 and TRBJ1-5, with 8 bases matching TRBD1. V shed 8 bases, J shed 4 bases, and the junction held 4 bases outside the gene matches. CDR1 and CDR2 from the germline V gene are SNHLY and FYNNEI. This CDR3 is built from 13 residues. CDR3 region: CASRDRQNQPQHF. The CDR3 DNA sequence: TGTGCCAGCCGGGACAGGCAAAATCAGCCCCAGCATTTT.

The chain combines TRBV30 with TRBJ2-2, with a tentative D call TRBD2 (6 bases). The CDR3 is made up of 13 amino acids. The germline V gene encodes CDR1 GTSNPN and CDR2 SVGIG (reference sequence). Deletions cut 3 bases from V and 6 bases from J, with 11 bases between. Written as DNA, the CDR3 is TGTGCCTGGAGACTAGCCCTCGCCGGGGAGCTGTTTTTT. This gives the protein CAWRLALAGELFF. Complete variable domain (other parts from reference TRBV30 and TRBJ2-2): SQTIHQWPATLVQPVGSPLSLECTVEGTSNPNLYWYRQAAGRGLQLLFYSVGIGQISSEVPQNLSASRPQDRQFILSSKKLLLSDSGFYLCAWRLALAGELFFGEGSRLTVL.

The gene calls are TRBV5-4 and TRBJ2-7; D unclear. The germline CDR1 and CDR2 sequences are SGHNT and YYREEE (reference sequence). V was trimmed by 2 bases and J by 1 base, leaving 4 bases between them. This CDR3 comprises 12 residues. Here the CDR3 reads CASSFESYEQYF. In nucleotides, the CDR3 is TGTGCCAGCAGCTTCGAGTCCTACGAGCAGTACTTC.

V usage is TRBV6-5 and J usage is TRBJ1-2; TRBD1 matches at 9 bases. The V gene end was trimmed by 9 bases and the J gene end by 3 bases; junction bases not matched to a gene: 5. The CDR3 consists of 13 residues. CDR1 and CDR2 from the germline V gene are MNHEY and SVGAGI. The CDR3: CASGQGYDYGYTF. The CDR3 DNA reads TGTGCCAGTGGACAGGGGTATGACTATGGCTACACCTTC.

The gene calls are TRBV29-1 and TRBJ2-7; D perhaps matches TRBD1 (5 bases). The germline V gene has CDR1 SQVTM and CDR2 ANQGSEA. Trimming pared 0 bases from V and 5 bases from J, leaving 11 bases between. This CDR3 has 13 residues. The CDR3 DNA sequence: TGCAGCGTTGAAGACGGCCAGGGTAACGAGCAGTACTTC. Its protein is CSVEDGQGNEQYF.

The chain joins TRBV28 to TRBJ1-3, with TRBD1 matching over 7 bases. CDR3 size: 17 residues. V gave up 2 bases and J gave up 0 bases; unmatched junction bases: 7. Per the germline V gene, CDR1 is MDHEN and CDR2 is SYDVKM. The DNA for the CDR3 is TGTGCCAGCAGTTTAATCCTGGGACAGTACTCTGGAAACACCATATATTTT. Protein sequence: CASSLILGQYSGNTIYF.

CDR3 nucleotide sequence: TGTGCCACCGGGGACATCAAGAACACTGAAGCTTTCTTT. It translates to CATGDIKNTEAFF. This chain links TRBV10-3 with TRBJ1-1, with D possibly TRBD1 on 6 matching bases. CDR3 length: 13 amino acids. V was cut by 10 bases and J by 1 base, with 13 bases left in between. CDR1 ENHRY and CDR2 SYGVKD come from the germline V gene.

The chain recombines TRBV5-1 with TRBJ2-7; unclear D gene. V lost 0 bases and J 0 bases, leaving 4 bases between the germline ends. The CDR3 length is 13 residues. Germline CDR1 and CDR2: SGHRS and YFSETQ. The CDR3 DNA reads TGCGCCAGCAGCTTGGTCCTCTCCTACGAGCAGTACTTC. Amino acid sequence: CASSLVLSYEQYF.